The rows below give T cell receptor beta chains drawn from one sample of a study of blood T cell repertoires in COVID-19. The data were produced by immunoSEQ multiplex PCR, yet TCRdb's version contains in-frame clones alone and is incomplete. The sample includes hundreds of thousands of clones, about 89% seen only once; the top ten take 2% to 2.5%. Sequencing used peripheral blood. The receptor set was obtained from a woman aged 60-70 years with COVID-19, enrolled during active disease. The CDR3 runs from the conserved cysteine through the conserved F or W. The D gene is left open where the match is weak. The size entry is marked missing in some rows and otherwise reads once, few, many or a size class.

D gene,J gene,V gene,clone size,CDR3 protein,CDR3 DNA
-,TRBJ2-5,TRBV3-1/TRBV3-2,-,CASSQVGIGETQYF,TGTGCCAGCAGCCAAGTCGGGATAGGAGAGACCCAGTACTTC
-,TRBJ2-2,TRBV7-2,-,CASSLGAGTSNTGELFF,TGTGCCAGCAGCTTAGGGGCCGGGACATCGAACACCGGGGAGCTGTTTTTT
TRBD1,TRBJ1-4,TRBV7-8,once,CASSSASGTGKLF,TGTGCCAGCAGCTCCGCTTCCGGGACAGGGAAGCTTTTT
-,TRBJ2-7,TRBV11-2,-,CASSQGWGPSYEQYF,TGTGCCAGCAGCCAAGGCTGGGGGCCAAGTTACGAGCAGTACTTC
TRBD1,TRBJ2-1,TRBV7-3,-,CASSRGQGLYNEQFF,TGTGCCAGCAGCCGGGGACAGGGGCTCTACAATGAGCAGTTCTTC
-,TRBJ1-6,TRBV7-9,-,CASSADGVVRSPLHF,TGTGCCAGCAGCGCGGACGGGGTGGTCAGGTCACCCCTCCACTTT
-,TRBJ1-1,TRBV7-9,-,CASKRTGTENTEAFF,TGTGCCAGCAAACGAACAGGGACGGAAAACACTGAAGCTTTCTTT
-,TRBJ1-4,TRBV10-3,-,CAISAGLGREKLFF,TGTGCCATCAGTGCGGGTCTGGGTAGAGAAAAACTGTTTTTT
-,TRBJ2-7,TRBV18,-,CASSLGQYYEQYF,TGTGCCAGCTCACTCGGACAGTATTACGAGCAGTACTTC
TRBD1,TRBJ1-2,TRBV2,-,CAGDRGFYGYTF,TGTGCCGGTGACAGGGGATTCTATGGCTACACCTTC
-,TRBJ1-5,TRBV7-9,few,CASSLVGLGSPQHF,TGTGCCAGCAGCTTAGTGGGGCTGGGCAGCCCCCAGCATTTT
-,TRBJ1-1,TRBV6-5,-,CASSYSRYPNTEAFF,TGTGCCAGCAGTTACTCGAGATATCCGAACACTGAAGCTTTCTTT